These T cell receptor beta chains were read from a single sample in a study of shared clonotypes between healthy human individuals. Repertoires were generated with immunoSEQ multiplex PCR, while TCRdb's copy carries only in-frame clones and drops some. The sample holds millions of clones; more than 85% are singletons and the top ten take under 0.45%. Sequencing used naive CD4+ T cells from PBMCs. The receptors derive from a man aged 18 to 30 in good health. Some clones in this sample may be carry-over from other donors' samples. CDR3s include the opening cysteine and the closing phenylalanine or tryptophan. A D gene is named only where the DNA matches it firmly. The size of a clone is reported for some rows only, either as once, few or many, or as a class for expanded clones.

size	V	D	J	CDR3	DNA
once	TRBV18	TRBD1	TRBJ2-4	CASSPGDRGGNIQYF	TGTGCCAGCTCACCAGGGGATAGAGGGGGCAACATTCAGTACTTC
.	TRBV5-1	.	TRBJ2-1	CASRESSTSSYNEQFF	TGCGCCAGCAGGGAGAGTAGCACGAGCTCCTACAATGAGCAGTTCTTC
.	TRBV11-2	TRBD2	TRBJ2-1	CASSGTSGSYNEQFF	TGTGCCAGCAGTGGGACTAGCGGTAGTTACAATGAGCAGTTCTTC
.	TRBV5-1	.	TRBJ2-7	CASQWGRGGDYEQYF	TGCGCCAGCCAATGGGGCAGGGGGGGCGACTACGAGCAGTACTTC
.	TRBV18	.	TRBJ2-3	CASSPAHSTDTQYF	TGTGCCAGCTCACCGGCCCACAGCACAGATACGCAGTATTTT
.	TRBV5-8	TRBD1	TRBJ2-7	CASSLGQGDSYEQYF	TGTGCCAGCAGCTTGGGACAGGGGGATTCCTACGAGCAGTACTTC
.	TRBV7-9	.	TRBJ2-7	CASSLEAGRHEQYF	TGTGCCAGCAGCTTAGAGGCAGGTCGTCACGAGCAGTACTTC
.	TRBV5-8	.	TRBJ2-5	CASSSRTVQETQYF	TGTGCCAGCAGCTCCCGGACAGTCCAAGAGACCCAGTACTTC
.	TRBV6-6	TRBD1	TRBJ2-3	CASSNRGETQYF	TGTGCCAGCAGTAACAGGGGAGAGACGCAGTATTTT
once	TRBV18	TRBD1	TRBJ1-3	CASSPAGQGSGNTIYF	TGTGCCAGCTCACCCGCCGGACAGGGTTCTGGAAACACCATATATTTT
.	TRBV9	.	TRBJ2-1	CASSPRTNLKRGEQFF	TGTGCCAGCAGCCCCCGGACGAACCTTAAAAGGGGTGAGCAGTTCTTC
.	TRBV5-1	.	TRBJ2-3	CASSLVPQGSADTQYF	TGCGCCAGCAGCTTGGTACCCCAGGGGTCCGCAGATACGCAGTATTTT
.	TRBV5-6	TRBD2	TRBJ2-1	CASSPLAGVLNEQFF	TGTGCCAGCAGCCCCCTAGCGGGAGTTCTTAATGAGCAGTTCTTC
.	TRBV7-3	.	TRBJ2-5	CASSPPGDQETQYF	TGTGCCAGCAGCCCCCCAGGTGACCAAGAGACCCAGTACTTC
.	TRBV29-1	.	TRBJ1-2	CSVPTGSPGGYTF	TGCAGCGTCCCGACAGGCTCCCCGGGTGGCTACACCTTC
.	TRBV9	.	TRBJ1-1	CASSPVGGFGTEAFF	TGTGCCAGCAGCCCTGTGGGTGGTTTCGGCACTGAAGCTTTCTTT
.	TRBV4-1	.	TRBJ1-2	CASSLGVSGHVSNYGYTF	TGCGCCAGCAGCCTTGGAGTATCGGGACACGTTTCTAACTATGGCTACACCTTC
.	TRBV7-2	.	TRBJ2-5	CASSLFRLSETQYF	TGTGCCAGCAGCTTATTCCGGTTATCGGAGACCCAGTACTTC
.	TRBV7-9	.	TRBJ2-1	CASSSEVYGQFF	TGTGCCAGCAGCTCGGAGGTTTACGGGCAGTTCTTC
.	TRBV5-1	TRBD2	TRBJ2-3	CASSSASGRGTDTQYF	TGCGCCAGCAGCTCGGCTAGCGGGAGGGGGACAGATACGCAGTATTTT
.	TRBV7-9	.	TRBJ1-2	CASSKIGQNYGYTF	TGTGCCAGCAGCAAGATCGGACAGAACTATGGCTACACCTTC
.	TRBV27	.	TRBJ2-5	CASSPQGGSAQYF	TGTGCCAGCAGCCCGCAGGGGGGTTCGGCCCAGTACTTC
once	TRBV28	.	TRBJ2-3	CASSFRPRDVPTQYF	TGTGCCAGCAGTTTTAGACCCCGGGACGTTCCTACGCAGTATTTT
few	TRBV7-9	.	TRBJ1-1	CASSLGPTEAFF	TGTGCCAGCAGCCTGGGGCCCACTGAAGCTTTCTTT
.	TRBV9	TRBD1	TRBJ2-5	CASSSTGGQETQYF	TGTGCCAGCAGTTCGACAGGGGGGCAAGAGACCCAGTACTTC